A single sample is the source of the 17 T cell receptor beta chains below, sequenced in a study of T-cell reconstitution after alpha-beta-depleted transplantation in children (dated by TCRdb to 2016 to 2018). The treatment or condition label on this specimen signifies: allogeneic hematopoietic cell transplantation with graft depleted of TCRalphabeta T cells and CD19 B cells. The protocol used for the library was PCR. This sample was sequenced with an Illumina HiSeq 2500. TCR library preparation used molecular barcoding, with unique molecular identifiers applied to normalize quantification of the TCRbeta repertoire. The public sequencing data were trimmed at Q25 with fastp and processed into clonotypes with MiXCR by TCRdb, which kept only in-frame beta chains. Identical CDR3 protein sequences are pooled into one entry, listed with their most common genes and DNA. Counted in this sample were about 900,000 distinct CDR3 sequences; about 29% of them appeared once. The ten largest account for over 25% of the sample.

The material was PBMCs, mostly from graft donor cells, obtained 360 days after TCRalphabeta/CD19-depleted stem cell transplant. All receptors derive from a boy in the first two years of life who had a stem cell transplant for SCID, so the T cells may come from the graft donor.

This clonotype showed up just a few times. The V call is TRBV7-9, the J call TRBJ1-3; D not resolved. The V and J ends lost 0 bases and 6 bases respectively, with 12 bases between them. CDR1 and CDR2 (germline): SEHNR, FQNEAQ (reference sequence). This CDR3 has 15 residues. The CDR3 spells CASSLARGRVNTIYF. The CDR3, as DNA: TGTGCCAGCAGCTTAGCGCGGGGTCGGGTAAACACCATATATTTT.

The sample holds a few counts of this clonotype. CDR3: CASSPFWGTDTQYF. CDR3 DNA: TGTGCCAGCAGCCCCTTTTGGGGGACAGATACGCAGTATTTT. The J gene is TRBJ2-3, the V gene TRBV7-2; D tentatively reads TRBD1 or TRBD2 (5 bases each). There are 14 residues in the CDR3. Germline V CDR1 and CDR2: SGHTA, FQGNSA. The V gene lost 5 bases and the J gene lost 3 bases, with 12 bases spanning the gap. The variable domain in full, completed from reference TRBV7-2 and TRBJ2-3, reads GAGVSQSPSNKVTEKGKDVELRCDPISGHTALYWYRQSLGQGLEFLIYFQGNSAPDKSGLPSDRFSAERTGGSVSTLTIQRTQQEDSAVYLCASSPFWGTDTQYFGPGTRLTVL.

The chain has TRBV7-9 and TRBJ2-5, with 11 bases aligning to TRBD2. The germline V gene encodes CDR1 SEHNR and CDR2 FQNEAQ (reference sequence). V trimming: 5 bases; J trimming: 1 base; junction bases outside the gene matches: 9. The CDR3 length is 17 residues. DNA of the CDR3: TGTGCCAGCAGCCGATCTACTAGCGGGGGATTCCAAGAGACCCAGTACTTC. It yields the protein CASSRSTSGGFQETQYF.

CDR3 region: CASSPREKQDNEQFF. CDR3 nucleotides: TGTGCCAGCAGCCCGAGGGAGAAGCAGGACAATGAGCAGTTCTTC. The rearrangement links TRBV7-8 to TRBJ2-1; possible D gene TRBD2, 5 bases. Germline V CDR1 and CDR2: SGHVS, FQNEAQ. V lost 5 bases and J lost 5, with 16 bases in between. CDR3 size: 15 residues. The full variable domain, rest sourced from reference TRBV7-8 and TRBJ2-1, is GAGVSQSPRYKVAKRGQDVALRCDPISGHVSLFWYQQALGQGPEFLTYFQNEAQLDKSGLPSDRFFAERPEGSVSTLKIQRTQQEDSAVYLCASSPREKQDNEQFFGPGTRLTVL.

For this clonotype: The junction departs from germline at one end; a sequencing error may be responsible. V usage is TRBV5-1 and J usage is TRBJ1-2; TRBD1 agrees at 8 bases. The CDR3 length is 16 residues. Germline values: CDR1 SGHRS, CDR2 YFSETQ. CDR3 coding DNA: TGCGCCAGCAGCGGCGGGACAGGCAAAGCTAACTATGGGTACACCTTC. Its protein is CASSGGTGKANYGYTF.

This clonotype was seen more than once but under ten times. The rearrangement links TRBV27 to TRBJ2-1; D not resolved. Germline values: CDR1 MNHEY, CDR2 SMNVEV (reference sequence). This CDR3 is 16 amino acids long. V dropped 4 bases and J dropped 0 bases, with 13 bases sitting between them. The CDR3 DNA is TGTGCCAGCAGTTCACTCCTGGCGAGCTCCTACAATGAGCAGTTCTTC. Protein: CASSSLLASSYNEQFF.

The chain couples TRBV19 to TRBJ1-5; possibly TRBD1 for D (5 bases). This CDR3 comprises 15 residues. The V gene lost 6 bases and the J gene lost 9 bases, with 21 bases spanning the gap. CDR1 and CDR2 from the germline V gene are LNHDA and SQIVND (reference sequence). The CDR3: CASSLPGQGYRPQHF. The CDR3 region has the DNA TGTGCCAGTAGCCTTCCAGGGCAGGGTTATCGGCCCCAGCATTTT.

The chain carries TRBV9 and TRBJ2-1; 11 nucleotides agree with TRBD1. V gave up 0 bases and J gave up 2 bases; unmatched junction bases: 16. This CDR3 has 21 amino acids. Germline V gene data show CDR1 as SGDLS and CDR2 as YYNGEE. The CDR3 bases are TGTGCCAGCAGCGTAGTTCCGGGGACAGGGGGAACCCTCCATCCCTACAATGAGCAGTTCTTC. As protein: CASSVVPGTGGTLHPYNEQFF.

The rearrangement uses TRBV30 and TRBJ2-2; TRBD1 might be the D (6 bases). CDR1 and CDR2 from the germline V gene are GTSNPN and SVGIG (reference sequence). Trimming took off 3 bases at V and 6 bases at J, with 11 bases between the two ends. The CDR3 is 13 residues long. CDR3 sequence (DNA): TGTGCCTGGAGCACAGGGAATGCCGGGGAGCTGTTTTTT. It specifies CAWSTGNAGELFF.

V usage is TRBV12-3 or TRBV12-4 and J usage is TRBJ2-7, with 11 bases matching TRBD2. CDR3 length: 13 residues. With 8 bases clipped from V and 5 bases from J, the junction kept 5 bases outside the gene matches. DNA for the CDR3: TGTGCCAGCGTACTAGCGGGGGAGAACGAGCAGTACTTC. It yields the protein CASVLAGENEQYF.

There are a few counts of this clonotype. The chain couples TRBV27 to TRBJ2-3; no reliable D call. CDR1 and CDR2 (germline): MNHEY, SMNVEV (reference sequence). Trimming took off 4 bases at V and 2 bases at J, with 13 bases between the two ends. This CDR3 has 15 amino acids. CDR3 nucleotide sequence: TGTGCCAGCAGTTGGGCTAGGCAAACCACAGATACGCAGTATTTT. Its protein is CASSWARQTTDTQYF.

This clonotype was seen a few times. This sequence joins TRBV28 and TRBJ2-2; perhaps TRBD2 as D (6 bases). The CDR3 loop spans 15 amino acids. Germline V lookup: CDR1 MDHEN, CDR2 SYDVKM. V was clipped by 7 bases and J by 4 bases, with 16 bases between them. CDR3 protein: CASMKGRLGTGELFF. The DNA for the CDR3 is TGTGCCAGCATGAAAGGGAGGCTGGGCACCGGGGAGCTGTTTTTT.

The V gene is TRBV7-2, the J gene TRBJ1-2; TRBD1 matches 7 bases. The V and J ends lost 1 base and 2 bases, in that order; junction bases with no gene match: 7. Germline values: CDR1 SGHTA, CDR2 FQGNSA. CDR3 size: 16 residues. Here the CDR3 DNA reads TGTGCCAGCAGCTTAGTTTCTGGACAGGAGAACTATGGCTACACCTTC. It encodes CASSLVSGQENYGYTF.

This chain connects TRBV30 to TRBJ2-1; the D gene is possibly TRBD1 (6 bases). CDR3 size: 13 residues. CDR1 GTSNPN and CDR2 SVGIG come from the germline V gene (reference sequence). V lost 6 bases, J lost 2 bases, and 11 bases lay in between. The CDR3 bases are TGTGCCTGTGACAGGAGGACCTACAATGAGCAGTTCTTC. This gives the protein CACDRRTYNEQFF. Variable domain in full (rest from reference TRBV30 and TRBJ2-1): SQTIHQWPATLVQPVGSPLSLECTVEGTSNPNLYWYRQAAGRGLQLLFYSVGIGQISSEVPQNLSASRPQDRQFILSSKKLLLSDSGFYLCACDRRTYNEQFFGPGTRLTVL.

The chain carries TRBV24-1 and TRBJ1-5; D not certain. Germline CDR1 and CDR2: KGHDR and SFDVKD. V shed 6 bases and J shed 2 bases, with 13 bases lying between them. This CDR3 is 15 amino acids long. In nucleotides, the CDR3 is TGTGCCACCAGTATGGGAGGGATAGGCAATCAGCCCCAGCATTTT. Its translation is CATSMGGIGNQPQHF.

This chain uses TRBV20-1 with TRBJ1-1, with 9 bases fitting TRBD1. The CDR3 has 13 amino acids. J lost 8 bases, V lost 6 bases, and 10 bases had no gene match. Germline V gene data show CDR1 as DFQATT and CDR2 as SNEGSKA (reference sequence). CDR3 protein: CSAPWTGAREAFF. The CDR3 DNA reads as TGCAGTGCCCCCTGGACAGGGGCCCGAGAAGCTTTCTTT.

In its sample, this clonotype was seen a few times. The rearrangement uses TRBV10-3 and TRBJ1-6, with a tentative D call TRBD1 (5 bases). Per the germline V gene, CDR1 is ENHRY and CDR2 is SYGVKD. V lost 0 bases to trimming and J lost 6 bases, with 15 bases between them. The CDR3 sequence is 17 residues long. The CDR3 region has the DNA TGTGCCATCAGTGAGTCATCACCCCGTGGGGCTAATTCACCCCTCCACTTT. This encodes CAISESSPRGANSPLHF.